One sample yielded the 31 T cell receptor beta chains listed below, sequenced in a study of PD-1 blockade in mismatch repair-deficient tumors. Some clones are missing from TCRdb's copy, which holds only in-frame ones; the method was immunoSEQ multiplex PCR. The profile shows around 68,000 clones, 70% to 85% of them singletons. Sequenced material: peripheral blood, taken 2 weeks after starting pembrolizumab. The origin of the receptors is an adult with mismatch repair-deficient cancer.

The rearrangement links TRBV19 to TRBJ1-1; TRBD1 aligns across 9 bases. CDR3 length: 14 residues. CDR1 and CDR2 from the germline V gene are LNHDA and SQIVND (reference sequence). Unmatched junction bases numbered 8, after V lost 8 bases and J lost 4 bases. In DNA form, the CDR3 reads TGTGCCAGTGGCCACAGGGGGCAGGCCACTGAAGCTTTCTTT. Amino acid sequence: CASGHRGQATEAFF.

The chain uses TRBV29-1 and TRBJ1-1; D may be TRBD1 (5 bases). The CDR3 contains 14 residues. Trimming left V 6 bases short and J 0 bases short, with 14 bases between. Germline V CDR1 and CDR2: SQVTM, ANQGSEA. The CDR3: CSVEGRTLNTEAFF. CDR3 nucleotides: TGCAGCGTGGAGGGACGGACCTTGAACACTGAAGCTTTCTTT.

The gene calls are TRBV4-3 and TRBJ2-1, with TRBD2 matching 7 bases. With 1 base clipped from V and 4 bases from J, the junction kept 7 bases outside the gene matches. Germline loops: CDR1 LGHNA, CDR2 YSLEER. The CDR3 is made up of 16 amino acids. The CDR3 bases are TGCGCCAGCAGCCAAGGGGCTAGCGGAGCGTACAATGAGCAGTTCTTC. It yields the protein CASSQGASGAYNEQFF.

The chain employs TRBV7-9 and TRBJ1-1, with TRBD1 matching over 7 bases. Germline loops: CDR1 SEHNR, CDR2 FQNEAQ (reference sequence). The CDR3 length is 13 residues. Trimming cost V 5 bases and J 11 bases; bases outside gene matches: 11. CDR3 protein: CASSPRQGHQAFF. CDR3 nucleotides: TGTGCCAGCAGCCCCCGACAGGGCCATCAGGCTTTCTTT. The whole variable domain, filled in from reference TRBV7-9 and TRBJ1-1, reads DTGVSQNPRHKITKRGQNVTFRCDPISEHNRLYWYRQTLGQGPEFLTYFQNEAQLEKSRLLSDRFSAERPKGSFSTLEIQRTEQGDSAMYLCASSPRQGHQAFFGQGTRLTVV.

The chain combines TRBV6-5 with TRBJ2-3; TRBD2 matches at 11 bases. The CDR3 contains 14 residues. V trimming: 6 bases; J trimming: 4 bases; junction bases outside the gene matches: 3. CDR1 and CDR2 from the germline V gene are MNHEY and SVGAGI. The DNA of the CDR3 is TGTGCCAGCAGCACTAGCGGGAGAGCAGATACGCAGTATTTT. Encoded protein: CASSTSGRADTQYF.

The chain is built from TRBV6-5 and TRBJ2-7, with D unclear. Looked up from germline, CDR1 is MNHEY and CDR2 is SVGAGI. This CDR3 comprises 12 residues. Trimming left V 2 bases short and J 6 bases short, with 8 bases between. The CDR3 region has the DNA TGTGCCAGCAGTTACGGGCAGTCCGAGCAGTACTTC. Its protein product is CASSYGQSEQYF.

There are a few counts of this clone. CDR3: CASSGTGRNQPQHF. The CDR3, as DNA: TGTGCCAGCAGTGGGACAGGGCGCAATCAGCCCCAGCATTTT. The chain uses TRBV28 and TRBJ1-5; 9 positions match TRBD1. The germline gives CDR1 MDHEN, CDR2 SYDVKM. CDR3 length equals 14 residues. The V segment lost 5 bases and the J segment 2 bases; nucleotides outside the gene matches: 1. Variable domain in full (rest from reference TRBV28 and TRBJ1-5): DVKVTQSSRYLVKRTGEKVFLECVQDMDHENMFWYRQDPGLGLRLIYFSYDVKMKEKGDIPEGYSVSREKKERFSLILESASTNQTSMYLCASSGTGRNQPQHFGDGTRLSIL.

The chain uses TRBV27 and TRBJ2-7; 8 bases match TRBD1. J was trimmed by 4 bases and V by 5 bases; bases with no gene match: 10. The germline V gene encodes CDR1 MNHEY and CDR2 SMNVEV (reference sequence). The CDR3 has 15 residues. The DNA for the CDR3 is TGTGCCAGCAGTCTCCGGGCAGGGGGCTTTTACGAGCAGTACTTC. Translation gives CASSLRAGGFYEQYF.

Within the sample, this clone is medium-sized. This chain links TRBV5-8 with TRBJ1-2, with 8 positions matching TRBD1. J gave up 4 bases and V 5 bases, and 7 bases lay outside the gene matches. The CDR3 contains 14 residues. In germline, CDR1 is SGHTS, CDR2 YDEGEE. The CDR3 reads CASSFQGAFYGYTF. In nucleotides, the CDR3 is TGTGCCAGCAGTTTTCAGGGGGCCTTCTATGGCTACACCTTC.

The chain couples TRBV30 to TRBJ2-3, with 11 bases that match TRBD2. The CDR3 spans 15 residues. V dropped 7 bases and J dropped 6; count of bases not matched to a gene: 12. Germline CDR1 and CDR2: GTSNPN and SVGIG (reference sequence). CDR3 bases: TGTGCCTTGACCGTGACTAGCGGGAAGTGGGATACGCAGTATTTT. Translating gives CALTVTSGKWDTQYF.

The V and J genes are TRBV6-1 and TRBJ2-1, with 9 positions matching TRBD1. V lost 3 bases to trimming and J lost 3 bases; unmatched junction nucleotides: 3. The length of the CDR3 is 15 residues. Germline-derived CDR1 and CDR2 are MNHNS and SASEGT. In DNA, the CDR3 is TGTGCCAGCAGTGAGGACAGGGGACTCTACAATGAGCAGTTCTTC. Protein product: CASSEDRGLYNEQFF.

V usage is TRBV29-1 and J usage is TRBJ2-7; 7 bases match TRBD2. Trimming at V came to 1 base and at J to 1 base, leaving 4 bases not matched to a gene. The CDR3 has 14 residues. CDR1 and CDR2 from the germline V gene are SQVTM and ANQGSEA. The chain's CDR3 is CSVEGGRGSYEQYF. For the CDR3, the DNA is TGCAGCGTTGAAGGAGGGAGGGGTTCCTACGAGCAGTACTTC.

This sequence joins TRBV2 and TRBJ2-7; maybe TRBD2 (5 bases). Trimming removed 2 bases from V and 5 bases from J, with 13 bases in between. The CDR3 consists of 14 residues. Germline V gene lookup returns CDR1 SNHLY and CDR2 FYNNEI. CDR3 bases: TGTGCCAGCAGTGAACGGGCGGGTCACGACGAGCAGTACTTC. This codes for CASSERAGHDEQYF.

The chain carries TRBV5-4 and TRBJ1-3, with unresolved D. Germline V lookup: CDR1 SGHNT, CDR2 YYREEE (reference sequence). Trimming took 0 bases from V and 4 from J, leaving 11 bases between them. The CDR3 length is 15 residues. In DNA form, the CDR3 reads TGTGCCAGCAGCTTGGGTGGAGGGTTCGGAAACACCATATATTTT. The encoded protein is CASSLGGGFGNTIYF.

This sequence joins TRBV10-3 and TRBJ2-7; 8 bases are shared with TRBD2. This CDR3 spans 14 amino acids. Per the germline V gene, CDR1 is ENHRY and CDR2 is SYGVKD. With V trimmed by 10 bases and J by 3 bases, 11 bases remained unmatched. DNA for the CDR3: TGTGCCACGGGAGGAAGCGGGAGTCTCTACGAGCAGTACTTC. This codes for CATGGSGSLYEQYF.

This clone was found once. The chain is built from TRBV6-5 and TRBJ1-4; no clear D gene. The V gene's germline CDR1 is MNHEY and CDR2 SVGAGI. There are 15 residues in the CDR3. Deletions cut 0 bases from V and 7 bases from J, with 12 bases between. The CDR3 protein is CASSYSAAGGEKLFF. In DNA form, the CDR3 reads TGTGCCAGCAGTTACTCGGCAGCCGGTGGTGAAAAACTGTTTTTT.

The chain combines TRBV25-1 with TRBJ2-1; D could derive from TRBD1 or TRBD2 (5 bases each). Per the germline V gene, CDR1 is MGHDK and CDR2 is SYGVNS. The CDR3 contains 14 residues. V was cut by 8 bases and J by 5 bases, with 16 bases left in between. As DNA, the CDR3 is TGTGCCAGCGCCCCGGGGCTAGCTAACAATGAGCAGTTCTTC. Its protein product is CASAPGLANNEQFF.

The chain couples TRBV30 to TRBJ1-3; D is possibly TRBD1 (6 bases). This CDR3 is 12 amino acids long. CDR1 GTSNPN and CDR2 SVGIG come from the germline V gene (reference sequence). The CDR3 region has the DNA TGTGCTCAGCTGGGACACAGAAACACCATATATTTT. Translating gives CAQLGHRNTIYF.

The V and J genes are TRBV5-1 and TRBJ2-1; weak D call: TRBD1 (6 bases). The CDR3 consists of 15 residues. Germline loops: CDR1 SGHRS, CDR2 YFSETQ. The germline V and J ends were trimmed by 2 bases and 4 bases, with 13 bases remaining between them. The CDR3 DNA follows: TGCGCCAGCAGCTTAGGACAGAGCCTTTACAATGAGCAGTTCTTC. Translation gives CASSLGQSLYNEQFF.

The CDR3 sequence is CAWSVLSGGPGELFF. As DNA, the CDR3 is TGTGCCTGGAGTGTCTTATCGGGTGGCCCCGGGGAGCTGTTTTTT. This chain uses TRBV30 with TRBJ2-2; no firm D call. The V end lost 0 bases, the J end lost 6 bases, and 14 bases lay between the germline ends. CDR1 GTSNPN and CDR2 SVGIG come from the germline V gene (reference sequence). The CDR3 spans 15 residues.

The CDR3 loop reads CASSLAGRTPNYGYTF. CDR3 coding DNA: TGTGCCAGCAGCTTGGCAGGGCGCACTCCTAACTATGGCTACACCTTC. V usage is TRBV5-4 and J usage is TRBJ1-2; the D gene is possibly TRBD1 (5 bases). Germline CDR1 is SGHNT and CDR2 is YYREEE (reference sequence). This CDR3 contains 16 residues. Trimming stripped 0 bases from V and 0 bases from J, with 12 bases between. Full variable domain (outside the CDR3, taken from reference TRBV5-4 and TRBJ1-2): ETGVTQSPTHLIKTRGQQVTLRCSSQSGHNTVSWYQQALGQGPQFIFQYYREEENGRGNFPPRFSGLQFPNYSSELNVNALELDDSALYLCASSLAGRTPNYGYTFGSGTRLTVV.

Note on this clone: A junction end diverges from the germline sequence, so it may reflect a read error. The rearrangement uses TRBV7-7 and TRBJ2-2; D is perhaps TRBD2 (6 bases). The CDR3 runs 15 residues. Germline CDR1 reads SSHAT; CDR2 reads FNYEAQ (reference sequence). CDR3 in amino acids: CASSLAVGETGELFF. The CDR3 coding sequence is TGTGCTAGCAGCTTAGCGGTTGGGGAGACCGGGGAGCTGTTTTTT.

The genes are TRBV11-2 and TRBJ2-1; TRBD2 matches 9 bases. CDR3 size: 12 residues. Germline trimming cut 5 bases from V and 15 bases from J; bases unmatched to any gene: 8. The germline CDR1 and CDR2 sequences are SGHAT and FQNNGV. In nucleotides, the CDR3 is TGTGCCAGCAGCCCAGGACTAGCGTTCCCGTTCTTC. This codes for CASSPGLAFPFF.

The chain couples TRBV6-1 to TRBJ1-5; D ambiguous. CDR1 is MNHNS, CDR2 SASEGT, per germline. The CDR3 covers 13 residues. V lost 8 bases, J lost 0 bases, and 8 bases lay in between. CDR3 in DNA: TGTGCCAGCGTCCGGAATAGCAATCAGCCCCAGCATTTT. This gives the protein CASVRNSNQPQHF.

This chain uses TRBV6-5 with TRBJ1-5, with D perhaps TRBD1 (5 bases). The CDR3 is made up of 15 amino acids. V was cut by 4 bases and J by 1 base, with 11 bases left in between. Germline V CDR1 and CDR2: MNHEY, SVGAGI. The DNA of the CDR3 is TGTGCCAGCAGTTCCGAGGGGTTAAGCAATCAGCCCCAGCATTTT. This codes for CASSSEGLSNQPQHF.

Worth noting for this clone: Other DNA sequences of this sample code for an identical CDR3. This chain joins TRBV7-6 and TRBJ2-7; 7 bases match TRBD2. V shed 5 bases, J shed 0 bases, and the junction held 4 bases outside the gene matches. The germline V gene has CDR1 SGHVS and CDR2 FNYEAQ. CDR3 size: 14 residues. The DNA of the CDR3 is TGTGCCAGCAGCCCAGGCGGGGGCTCCTACGAGCAGTACTTC. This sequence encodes CASSPGGGSYEQYF.

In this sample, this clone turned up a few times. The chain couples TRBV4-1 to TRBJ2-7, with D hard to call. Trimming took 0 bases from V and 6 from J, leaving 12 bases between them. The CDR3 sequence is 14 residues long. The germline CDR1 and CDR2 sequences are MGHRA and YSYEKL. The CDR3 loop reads CASSQEVVVGEQYF. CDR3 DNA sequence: TGCGCCAGCAGCCAAGAGGTGGTTGTGGGCGAGCAGTACTTC.

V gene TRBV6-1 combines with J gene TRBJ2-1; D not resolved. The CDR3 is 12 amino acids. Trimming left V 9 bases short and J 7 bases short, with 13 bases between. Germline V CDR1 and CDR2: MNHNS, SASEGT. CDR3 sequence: CASGRAKNEQFF. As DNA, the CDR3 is TGTGCCAGTGGCCGGGCGAAAAATGAGCAGTTCTTC.

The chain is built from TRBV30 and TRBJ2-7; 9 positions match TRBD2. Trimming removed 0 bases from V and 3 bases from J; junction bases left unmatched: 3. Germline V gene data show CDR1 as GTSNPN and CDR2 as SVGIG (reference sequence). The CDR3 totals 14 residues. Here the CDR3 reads CAWSVRREGYEQYF. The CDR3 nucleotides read TGTGCCTGGAGTGTACGGCGGGAGGGCTACGAGCAGTACTTC.

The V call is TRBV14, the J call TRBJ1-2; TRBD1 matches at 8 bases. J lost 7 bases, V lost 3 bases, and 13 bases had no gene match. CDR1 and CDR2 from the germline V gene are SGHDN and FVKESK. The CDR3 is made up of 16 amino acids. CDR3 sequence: CASSHFLGQGSPGYTF. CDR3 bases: TGTGCCAGCAGCCACTTCCTCGGACAGGGTAGTCCTGGCTACACCTTC.

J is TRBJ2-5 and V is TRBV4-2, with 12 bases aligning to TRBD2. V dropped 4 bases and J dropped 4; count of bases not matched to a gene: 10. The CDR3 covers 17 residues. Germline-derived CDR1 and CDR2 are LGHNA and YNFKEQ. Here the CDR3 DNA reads TGTGCCAGCAGCCCGCGACCTAGCGGGAGGGCCGGAGAGACCCAGTACTTC. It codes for CASSPRPSGRAGETQYF.